The rows below give T cell receptor beta chains drawn from one sample of a study of blood T cell repertoires in COVID-19. Sequencing was performed with immunoSEQ multiplex PCR; in TCRdb, only in-frame clones are kept and a portion is missing. The sample has some 510,000 clones, 70% to 90% seen once. The specimen sequenced was PBMCs or T cells enriched from blood (not recorded which). These receptors all come from a middle-aged woman who had recovered from COVID-19. CDR3s include the opening cysteine and the closing phenylalanine or tryptophan. D genes are given only for firm matches. Not all rows give a size; the values are once, few, many and, for expanded clones, a class.

cdr3_nt cdr3_aa d_call clone_size j_call v_call
TGTGCCAGCAGCCGGGACAGGGAGTTCAATGAGCAGTTCTTC CASSRDREFNEQFF TRBD1 few TRBJ2-1 TRBV7-8
TGTGCCAGCAGCTTTAATCCTAGCACAGATACGCAGTATTTT CASSFNPSTDTQYF NA NA TRBJ2-3 TRBV7-2
TGTGCCAGCAGCGTAGATCCGAGGGTCACTGAAGCTTTCTTT CASSVDPRVTEAFF NA NA TRBJ1-1 TRBV9
TGTGCCAGCAGTTTGCTGGGACTAGTGAGTAGTAGCACAGATACGCAGTATTTT CASSLLGLVSSSTDTQYF TRBD2 once TRBJ2-3 TRBV27
TGTGCCAGCAGCTTAGCTCGGGAGGCTATCCAAGAGACCCAGTACTTC CASSLAREAIQETQYF TRBD2 NA TRBJ2-5 TRBV7-9
TGTGCCAGTAGTCTCAGGGATCAGGACGAGCAGTACTTC CASSLRDQDEQYF NA few TRBJ2-7 TRBV19
TGTGCCAGCAGCACCGCTGTACCTGGGTCGGGGGAGCAGTACTTC CASSTAVPGSGEQYF NA NA TRBJ2-7 TRBV5-5
TGTGCCAGCAGCCCTCCAGGGGAAGAAAAACTGTTTTTT CASSPPGEEKLFF NA NA TRBJ1-4 TRBV5-5
TGTGCCAGCAGCCCGTCTATAGCGGTCAACTACAATGAGCAGTTCTTC CASSPSIAVNYNEQFF NA NA TRBJ2-1 TRBV14
TGTGCCAGCACCCCAGGGACAGGGCGCGGCTACACCTTC CASTPGTGRGYTF TRBD1 NA TRBJ1-2 TRBV6-5
TGCGCCAGCAGCCATAACCCGGGGGGGAACACTGAAGCTTTCTTT CASSHNPGGNTEAFF NA NA TRBJ1-1 TRBV4-1
TGCGCCAGCAGCAAAAACCGGGACAGGTCCTCCTACGAGCAGTACTTC CASSKNRDRSSYEQYF TRBD1 NA TRBJ2-7 TRBV5-1
TGTGCCAGCAGGAAAGGACAGCTGAACACTGAAGCTTTCTTT CASRKGQLNTEAFF NA few TRBJ1-1 TRBV7-9
TGTGCCAGCTCACCTAGGCCGGGACAGGGAAGGGGGAACATTCAGTACTTC CASSPRPGQGRGNIQYF TRBD1 NA TRBJ2-4 TRBV18
TGTGCCAGCAGCGCCGGGACAGGGGTAACAGATACGCAGTATTTT CASSAGTGVTDTQYF TRBD1 NA TRBJ2-3 TRBV7-9
TGTGCCAGTAGTATGGTGCAGGGGGCAGATACGCAGTATTTT CASSMVQGADTQYF TRBD1 NA TRBJ2-3 TRBV19
TGTGCCAGCAGCACCCCTTGCAGGGGCCCCGATCAAGAGACCCAGTACTTC CASSTPCRGPDQETQYF NA NA TRBJ2-5 TRBV21-1
TGTGCCAGTAGTATGCCGGGAGAGGATGAGCAGTTCTTC CASSMPGEDEQFF NA NA TRBJ2-1 TRBV19
TGTGCCAGCAGCTTAGACGCAGGGGAGTACAATGAGCAGTTCTTC CASSLDAGEYNEQFF NA NA TRBJ2-1 TRBV7-9
TGTGCCAGCAGCCGGTACTTGGCGGGAGCAGAGGAGCAGTACTTC CASSRYLAGAEEQYF TRBD2 NA TRBJ2-7 TRBV5-4
TGTGCCAGCAGCCCAGGGGGAAACACCGGGGAGCTGTTTTTT CASSPGGNTGELFF TRBD1 NA TRBJ2-2 TRBV9
TGCGCCAGCAGCGTGGGACTAGCGGGAGTAGATACGCAGTATTTT CASSVGLAGVDTQYF TRBD2 NA TRBJ2-3 TRBV5-1
TGTGCCAGTACAAACAGGGGGGATGAAAAACTGTTTTTT CASTNRGDEKLFF TRBD1 once TRBJ1-4 TRBV19
TGTGCCAGTAGCGACAGTTTGAACACTGAAGCTTTCTTT CASSDSLNTEAFF NA NA TRBJ1-1 TRBV19
TGTGCCAGCAGCTTGGAAGGGGCAAGGGGAAACACCATATATTTT CASSLEGARGNTIYF NA NA TRBJ1-3 TRBV5-8
TGTGCCAGCAGCTTCCAAGCGGGAGATACGGCAGATACGCAGTATTTT CASSFQAGDTADTQYF TRBD2 NA TRBJ2-3 TRBV9
TGTGCCACAAAAGGACAGGGGGCCACTGAAGCTTTCTTT CATKGQGATEAFF TRBD1 NA TRBJ1-1 TRBV24-1
TGTGCCAGCAGCTTCGACTCGTTTCGCGAGCAGTACTTC CASSFDSFREQYF NA NA TRBJ2-7 TRBV11-3
TGTGCCAGTACCACGGCAGGGGGCGGCTATGGCTACACCTTC CASTTAGGGYGYTF TRBD1 NA TRBJ1-2 TRBV19
TGTGCCAGCAGCCCCCCGGGGGGGTGGTACGATGGCTACACCTTC CASSPPGGWYDGYTF NA NA TRBJ1-2 TRBV5-4
TGTGCCAGCAGTTACTCAGGGGCTGGGGACACTGAAGCTTTCTTT CASSYSGAGDTEAFF NA NA TRBJ1-1 TRBV6-5
TGTGCCAGCAGCTTAAGTCCGGGTAACTATGGCTACACCTTC CASSLSPGNYGYTF NA once TRBJ1-2 TRBV7-2
TGTGCCAGCAGCAGGAGACAGGGCTCTGGGGCCAACGTCCTGACTTTC CASSRRQGSGANVLTF TRBD1 NA TRBJ2-6 TRBV5-4
TGCAGCGTTGATGGAGGCTCGGGAGGGACTGAAGCTTTCTTT CSVDGGSGGTEAFF NA once TRBJ1-1 TRBV29-1
TGTGCCAGCAGCTTGGGGCTCAGTCGAAACACTGAAGCTTTCTTT CASSLGLSRNTEAFF NA NA TRBJ1-1 TRBV7-2
TGTGCCAGCAGCGGAGAAGTGGCAGCGACCATCTACAATGAGCAGTTCTTC CASSGEVAATIYNEQFF NA NA TRBJ2-1 TRBV5-4
TGCGCCAGCAGCTTGGGAGGGGGTTTGGGCTTCAATGAGCAGTTCTTC CASSLGGGLGFNEQFF NA NA TRBJ2-1 TRBV5-1
TGTGCCTGGTCTAGAAGGACTGAAGCTTTCTTT CAWSRRTEAFF NA NA TRBJ1-1 TRBV30
TGTGCCAGCAGCTTAGCGAGGTCCGTCATCGGCTACGAGCAGTACTTC CASSLARSVIGYEQYF NA NA TRBJ2-7 TRBV7-9
TGTGCCGCACATTCGGGACTAGCAAGGAATGAGCAGTTCTTC CAAHSGLARNEQFF TRBD2 NA TRBJ2-1 TRBV6-5
TGCAGCGTTGTTTCTGTTAGCCCTGGCTACACCTTC CSVVSVSPGYTF NA once TRBJ1-2 TRBV29-1
TGTGCCAGCTCACCATCCAGGGGCTCTGGAAACACCATATATTTT CASSPSRGSGNTIYF NA once TRBJ1-3 TRBV18
TGTGCCAGCAGCTCCAAGCAGGGGAGTTACGAGCAGTACTTC CASSSKQGSYEQYF NA NA TRBJ2-7 TRBV7-2
TGTGCCAGCAGCTTCGTACAGTTCGGGGAGCTGTTTTTT CASSFVQFGELFF NA NA TRBJ2-2 TRBV7-9
TGCAGCGTCGCGAGGGACAGCAGCAATCAGCCCCAGCATTTT CSVARDSSNQPQHF TRBD1 NA TRBJ1-5 TRBV29-1
TGCGCCAGCAGCTTGGCGCGGGGATCCTACAATGAGCAGTTCTTC CASSLARGSYNEQFF NA NA TRBJ2-1 TRBV5-1
TGTGCCAGCAGCTTGGGCACCCGAGAGACCCAGTACTTC CASSLGTRETQYF NA NA TRBJ2-5 TRBV7-8
TGCAGTGCTAGGGGTGGCGGCGGCTACACCTTC CSARGGGGYTF NA NA TRBJ1-2 TRBV20-1
TGTGCCAGCAGTGATAACAATGAGCAGTTCTTC CASSDNNEQFF NA NA TRBJ2-1 TRBV6-1
TGTGCCAGCAGCGCTGACAGGGTCTCTGAAGCTTTCTTT CASSADRVSEAFF TRBD1 NA TRBJ1-1 TRBV25-1
TGTGCCAGCAGTTATACCCTAGGAGACGAGCAGTACTTC CASSYTLGDEQYF NA NA TRBJ2-7 TRBV6-2/TRBV6-3
TGTGCCAGCAGTCAAAGGACAGACTATGGCTACACCTTC CASSQRTDYGYTF NA few TRBJ1-2 TRBV27
TGCGCCAGCTCCCGGGGTGATCGTGATGGGGGCGACGAGCAGTACTTC CASSRGDRDGGDEQYF NA NA TRBJ2-7 TRBV4-3
TGTGCCAGCAGTGAAAGGCAGGGGGTTAATGAAAAACTGTTTTTT CASSERQGVNEKLFF TRBD1 NA TRBJ1-4 TRBV2
TGTGCCATCAGTGCTATGGGCCTCGAAGCTTTCTTT CAISAMGLEAFF NA NA TRBJ1-1 TRBV10-3
TGTGCCACCTCCCCGGACAGGGCAGGGTATGAGCAGTTCTTC CATSPDRAGYEQFF TRBD1 once TRBJ2-1 TRBV24-1
TGCGCCAGCAGCCAAGGGACATGGAATGAGCAGTTCTTC CASSQGTWNEQFF NA NA TRBJ2-1 TRBV4-3
TGCGCCAGCAGCATGACAGCGGGGAACACTGAAGCTTTCTTT CASSMTAGNTEAFF NA few TRBJ1-1 TRBV5-1
TGTGCCTGGAATGACAGGGTAGGCTATGGCTACACCTTC CAWNDRVGYGYTF TRBD1 once TRBJ1-2 TRBV30